This T cell receptor beta chain was retrieved from a study of technical replicates of blood from a few donors. The protocol was immunoSEQ multiplex PCR, while the TCRdb copy is restricted to in-frame clones and leaves out a portion. This sample has 65,000 to 85,000 clones, with 95% to 98% found just once. Input material: T cells isolated from PBMCs. The sequence derives from a human donor in good health.

The CDR3 loop is CASSLGVYPYEQYF. For the CDR3, the DNA is TGCGCCAGCAGCTTGGGAGTCTACCCCTACGAGCAGTACTTC. The chain couples TRBV5-1 to TRBJ2-7; D remains unclear. There are 14 residues in the CDR3. Trimming removed 0 bases from V and 2 bases from J, with 9 bases in between. Germline lookup yields CDR1 SGHRS and CDR2 YFSETQ.